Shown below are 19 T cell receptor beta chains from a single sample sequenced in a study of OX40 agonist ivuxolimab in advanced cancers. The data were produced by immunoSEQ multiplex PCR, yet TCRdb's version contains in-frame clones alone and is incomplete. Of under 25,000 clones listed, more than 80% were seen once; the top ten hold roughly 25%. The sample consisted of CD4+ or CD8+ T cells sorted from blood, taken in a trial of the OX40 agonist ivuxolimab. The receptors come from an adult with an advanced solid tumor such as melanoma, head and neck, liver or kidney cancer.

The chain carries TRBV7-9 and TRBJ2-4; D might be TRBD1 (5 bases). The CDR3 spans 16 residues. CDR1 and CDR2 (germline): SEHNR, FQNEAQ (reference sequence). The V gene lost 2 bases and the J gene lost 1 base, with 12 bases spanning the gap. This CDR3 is CASSLIAGKAKNIQYF. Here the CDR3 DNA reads TGTGCCAGCAGCTTAATAGCAGGGAAGGCCAAAAACATTCAGTACTTC.

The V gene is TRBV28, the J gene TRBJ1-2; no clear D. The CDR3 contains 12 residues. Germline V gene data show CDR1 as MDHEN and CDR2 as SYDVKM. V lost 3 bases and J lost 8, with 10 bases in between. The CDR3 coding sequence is TGTGCCAGCAGTTTTGGGTCGGAGGGCTACACCTTC. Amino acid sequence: CASSFGSEGYTF.

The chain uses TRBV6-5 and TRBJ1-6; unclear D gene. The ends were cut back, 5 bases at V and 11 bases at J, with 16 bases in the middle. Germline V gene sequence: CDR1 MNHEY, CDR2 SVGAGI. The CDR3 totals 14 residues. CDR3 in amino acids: CASSLKVKRPPLHF. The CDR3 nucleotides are TGTGCCAGCAGTCTTAAAGTTAAGCGCCCACCCCTCCACTTT.

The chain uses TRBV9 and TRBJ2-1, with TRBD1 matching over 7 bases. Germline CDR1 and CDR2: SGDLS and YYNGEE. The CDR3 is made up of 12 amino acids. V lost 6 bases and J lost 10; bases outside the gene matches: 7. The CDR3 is CASTDRVGEQFF. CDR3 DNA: TGTGCCAGCACCGACAGGGTTGGCGAGCAGTTCTTC.

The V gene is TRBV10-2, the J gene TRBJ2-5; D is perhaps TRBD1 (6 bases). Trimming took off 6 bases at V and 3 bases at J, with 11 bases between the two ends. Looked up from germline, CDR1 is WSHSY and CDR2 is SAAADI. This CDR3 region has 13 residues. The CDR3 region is CASRIPGEETQYF. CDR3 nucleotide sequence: TGCGCCAGCAGGATCCCAGGGGAAGAGACCCAGTACTTC.

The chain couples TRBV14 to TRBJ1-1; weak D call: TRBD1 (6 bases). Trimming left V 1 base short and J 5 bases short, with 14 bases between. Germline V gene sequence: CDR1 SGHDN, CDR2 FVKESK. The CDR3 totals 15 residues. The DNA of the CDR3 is TGTGCCAGCAGCCAAGGCGGGGGGCGCGAGACTGAAGCTTTCTTT. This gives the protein CASSQGGGRETEAFF.

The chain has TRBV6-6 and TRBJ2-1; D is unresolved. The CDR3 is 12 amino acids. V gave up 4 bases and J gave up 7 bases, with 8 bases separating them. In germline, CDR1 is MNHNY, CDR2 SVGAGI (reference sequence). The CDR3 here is CASSSGPNEQFF. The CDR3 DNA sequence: TGTGCCAGCAGTTCAGGTCCTAATGAGCAGTTCTTC.

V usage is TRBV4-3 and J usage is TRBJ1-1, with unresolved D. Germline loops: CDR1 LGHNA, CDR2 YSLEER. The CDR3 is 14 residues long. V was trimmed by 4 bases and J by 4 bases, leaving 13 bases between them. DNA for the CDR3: TGCGCCAGCAGCCCAGGAGTGCTTAGCACTGAAGCTTTCTTT. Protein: CASSPGVLSTEAFF.

CDR3 sequence reads: CASSQDVPLGGSVYEQYF. The CDR3 DNA is TGCGCCAGCAGCCAAGACGTGCCCCTAGGGGGCTCTGTTTACGAGCAGTACTTC. The chain uses TRBV4-1 and TRBJ2-7, with 7 bases matching TRBD1. The CDR3 has 18 residues. The J segment lost 4 bases and the V segment lost 0 bases, leaving 15 bases of the junction unmatched. CDR1 is MGHRA, CDR2 YSYEKL, per germline.

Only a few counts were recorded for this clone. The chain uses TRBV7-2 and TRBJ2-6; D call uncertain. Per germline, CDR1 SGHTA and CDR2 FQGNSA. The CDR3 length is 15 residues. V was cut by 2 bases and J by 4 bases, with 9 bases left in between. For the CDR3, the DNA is TGTGCCAGCAGCTTATGGCCCTCGGGGGCCAACGTCCTGACTTTC. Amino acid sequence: CASSLWPSGANVLTF.

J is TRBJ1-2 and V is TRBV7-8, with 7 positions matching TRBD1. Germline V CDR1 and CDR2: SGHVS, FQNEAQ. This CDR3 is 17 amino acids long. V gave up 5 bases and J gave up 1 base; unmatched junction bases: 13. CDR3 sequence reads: CASSTPGGDSRNYGYTF. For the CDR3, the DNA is TGTGCCAGCAGCACACCCGGTGGGGACAGCCGTAACTATGGCTACACCTTC.

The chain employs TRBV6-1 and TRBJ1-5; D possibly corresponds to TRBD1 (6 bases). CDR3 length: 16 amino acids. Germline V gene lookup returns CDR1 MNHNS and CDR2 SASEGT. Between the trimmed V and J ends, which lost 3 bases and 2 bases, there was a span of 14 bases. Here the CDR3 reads CASSEGAGSGNQPQHF. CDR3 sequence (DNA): TGTGCCAGCAGTGAGGGGGCGGGTTCGGGCAATCAGCCCCAGCATTTT.

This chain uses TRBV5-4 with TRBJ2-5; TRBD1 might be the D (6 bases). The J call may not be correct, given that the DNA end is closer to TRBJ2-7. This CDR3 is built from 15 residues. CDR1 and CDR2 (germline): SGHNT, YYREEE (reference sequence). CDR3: CASSPLRDTTYEQYF. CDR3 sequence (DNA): TGTGCCAGCAGCCCACTCCGGGACACCACCTACGAGCAGTACTTC.

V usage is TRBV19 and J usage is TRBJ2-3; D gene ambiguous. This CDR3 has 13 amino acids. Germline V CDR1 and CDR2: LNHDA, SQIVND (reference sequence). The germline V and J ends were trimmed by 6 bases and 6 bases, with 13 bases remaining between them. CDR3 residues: CASSLYHGDTQYF. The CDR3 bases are TGTGCCAGTAGCCTCTACCACGGGGATACGCAGTATTTT.

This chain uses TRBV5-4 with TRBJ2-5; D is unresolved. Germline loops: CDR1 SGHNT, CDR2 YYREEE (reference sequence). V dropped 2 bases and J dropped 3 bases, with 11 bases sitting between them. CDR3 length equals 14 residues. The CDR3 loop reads CASSFWGTEETQYF. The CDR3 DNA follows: TGTGCCAGCAGCTTCTGGGGAACAGAAGAGACCCAGTACTTC.

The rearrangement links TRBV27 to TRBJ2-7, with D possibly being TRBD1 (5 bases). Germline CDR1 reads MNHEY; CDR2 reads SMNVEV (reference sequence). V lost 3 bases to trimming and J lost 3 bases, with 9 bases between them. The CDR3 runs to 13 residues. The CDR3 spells CASSFHDSYEQYF. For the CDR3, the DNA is TGTGCCAGCAGTTTCCACGACAGCTACGAGCAGTACTTC.

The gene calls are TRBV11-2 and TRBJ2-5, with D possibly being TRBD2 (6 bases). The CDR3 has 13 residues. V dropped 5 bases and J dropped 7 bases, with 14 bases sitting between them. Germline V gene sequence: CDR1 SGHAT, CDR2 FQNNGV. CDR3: CASSRELGGTQYF. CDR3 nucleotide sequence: TGTGCCAGCAGCCGGGAGCTTGGTGGGACCCAGTACTTC.

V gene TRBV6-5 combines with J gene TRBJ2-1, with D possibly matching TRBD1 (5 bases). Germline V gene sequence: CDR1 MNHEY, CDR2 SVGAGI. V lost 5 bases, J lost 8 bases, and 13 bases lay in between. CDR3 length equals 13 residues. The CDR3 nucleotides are TGTGCCAGCAGTGGACCGCTACAGGATGAGCAGTTCTTC. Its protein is CASSGPLQDEQFF.

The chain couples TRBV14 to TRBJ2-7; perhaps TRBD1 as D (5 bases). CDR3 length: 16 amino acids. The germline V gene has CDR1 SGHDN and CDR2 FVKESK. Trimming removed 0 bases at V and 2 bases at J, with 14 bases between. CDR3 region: CASSQDRNQGPYEQYF. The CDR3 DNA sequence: TGTGCCAGCAGCCAAGACAGAAATCAGGGCCCCTACGAGCAGTACTTC.